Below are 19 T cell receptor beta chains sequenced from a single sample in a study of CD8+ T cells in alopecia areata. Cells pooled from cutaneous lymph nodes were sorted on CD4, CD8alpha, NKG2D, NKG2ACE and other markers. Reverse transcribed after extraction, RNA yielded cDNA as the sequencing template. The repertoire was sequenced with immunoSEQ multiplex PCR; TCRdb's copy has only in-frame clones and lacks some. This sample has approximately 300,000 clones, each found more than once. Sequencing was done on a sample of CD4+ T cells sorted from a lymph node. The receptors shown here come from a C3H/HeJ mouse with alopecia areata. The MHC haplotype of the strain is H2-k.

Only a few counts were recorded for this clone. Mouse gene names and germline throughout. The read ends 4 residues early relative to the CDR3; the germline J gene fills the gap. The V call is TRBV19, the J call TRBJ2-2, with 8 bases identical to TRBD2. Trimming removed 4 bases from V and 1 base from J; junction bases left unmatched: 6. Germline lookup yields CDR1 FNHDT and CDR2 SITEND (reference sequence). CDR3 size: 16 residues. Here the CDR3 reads CASSPWGAVNTGQLYF. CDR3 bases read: TGTGCCAGCAGTCCCTGGGGGGCGGTAAACACCGGG.

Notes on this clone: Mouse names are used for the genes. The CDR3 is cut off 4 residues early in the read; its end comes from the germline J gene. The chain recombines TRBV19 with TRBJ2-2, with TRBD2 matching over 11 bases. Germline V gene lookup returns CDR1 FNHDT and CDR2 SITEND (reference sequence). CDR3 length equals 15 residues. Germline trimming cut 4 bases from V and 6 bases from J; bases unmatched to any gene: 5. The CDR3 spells CASSPGLGASGQLYF. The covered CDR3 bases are TGTGCCAGCAGTCCGGGACTGGGGGCCTCCGGG.

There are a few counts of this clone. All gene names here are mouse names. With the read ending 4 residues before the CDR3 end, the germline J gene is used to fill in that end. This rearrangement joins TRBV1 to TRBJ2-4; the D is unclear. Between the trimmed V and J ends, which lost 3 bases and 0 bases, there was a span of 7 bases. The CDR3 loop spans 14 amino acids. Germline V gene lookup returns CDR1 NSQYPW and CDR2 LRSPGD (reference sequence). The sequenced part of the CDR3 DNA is TGCACCTGCAGTGCGTCGTCTAGTCAAAAC. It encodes CTCSASSSQN. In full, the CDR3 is CTCSASSSQNTLYF.

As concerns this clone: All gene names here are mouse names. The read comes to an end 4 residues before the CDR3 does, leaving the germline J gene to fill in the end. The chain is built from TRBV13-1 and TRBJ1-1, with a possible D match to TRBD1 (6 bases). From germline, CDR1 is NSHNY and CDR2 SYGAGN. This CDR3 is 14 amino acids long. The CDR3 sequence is CASSDAGGAREVFF. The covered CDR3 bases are TGTGCCAGCAGTGATGCTGGGGGGGCGCGA.

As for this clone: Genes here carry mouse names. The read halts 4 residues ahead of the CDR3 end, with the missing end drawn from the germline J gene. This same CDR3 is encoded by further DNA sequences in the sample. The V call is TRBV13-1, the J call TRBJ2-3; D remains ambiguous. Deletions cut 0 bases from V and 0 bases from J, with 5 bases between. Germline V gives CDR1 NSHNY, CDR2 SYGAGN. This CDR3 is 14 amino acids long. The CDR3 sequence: CASSDGRSAETLYF. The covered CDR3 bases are TGTGCCAGCAGTGATGGCAGAAGTGCAGAA.

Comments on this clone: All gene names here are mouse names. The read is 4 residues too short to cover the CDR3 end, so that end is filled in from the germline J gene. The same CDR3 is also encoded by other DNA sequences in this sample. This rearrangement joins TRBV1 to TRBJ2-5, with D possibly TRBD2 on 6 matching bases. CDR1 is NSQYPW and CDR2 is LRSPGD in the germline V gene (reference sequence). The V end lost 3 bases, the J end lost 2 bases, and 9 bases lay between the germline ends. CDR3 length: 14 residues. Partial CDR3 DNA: TGCACCTGCAGTGCGCTGGGGTCCCAAGAC. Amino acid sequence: CTCSALGSQD. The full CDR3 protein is CTCSALGSQDTQYF.

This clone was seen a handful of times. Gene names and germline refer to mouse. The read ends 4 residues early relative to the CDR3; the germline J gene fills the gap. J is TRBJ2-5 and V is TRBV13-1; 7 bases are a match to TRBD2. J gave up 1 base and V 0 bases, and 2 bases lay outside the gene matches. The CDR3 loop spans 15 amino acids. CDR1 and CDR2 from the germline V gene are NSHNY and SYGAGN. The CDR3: CASSDELGDQDTQYF. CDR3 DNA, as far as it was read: TGTGCCAGCAGTGATGAGCTGGGGGACCAAGAC.

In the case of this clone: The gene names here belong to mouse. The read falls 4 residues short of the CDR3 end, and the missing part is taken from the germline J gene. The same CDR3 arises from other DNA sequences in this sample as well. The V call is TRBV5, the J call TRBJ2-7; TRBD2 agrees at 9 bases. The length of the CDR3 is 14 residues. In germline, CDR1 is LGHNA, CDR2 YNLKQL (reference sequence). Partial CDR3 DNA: TGTGCCAGCAGCCAAGAAGACTGGGGGTAT. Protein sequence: CASSQEDWGY. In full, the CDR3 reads CASSQEDWGYEQYF.

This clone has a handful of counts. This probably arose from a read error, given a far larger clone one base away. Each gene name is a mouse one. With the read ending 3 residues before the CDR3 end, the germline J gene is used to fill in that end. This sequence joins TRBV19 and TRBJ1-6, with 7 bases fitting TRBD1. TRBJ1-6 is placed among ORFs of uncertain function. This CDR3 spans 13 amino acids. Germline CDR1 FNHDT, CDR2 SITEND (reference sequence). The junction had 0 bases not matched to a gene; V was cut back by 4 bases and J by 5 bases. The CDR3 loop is CASSDRDNSPLYF. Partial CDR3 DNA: TGTGCCAGCAGTGACAGGGATAATTCGCCC.

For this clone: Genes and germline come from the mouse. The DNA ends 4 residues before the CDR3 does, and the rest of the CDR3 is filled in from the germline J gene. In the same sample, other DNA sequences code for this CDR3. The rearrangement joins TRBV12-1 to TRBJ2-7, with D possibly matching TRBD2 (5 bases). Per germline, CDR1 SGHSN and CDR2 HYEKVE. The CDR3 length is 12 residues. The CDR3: CASSLDFYEQYF. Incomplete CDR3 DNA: TGTGCCAGCTCGCTGGACTTTTAT.

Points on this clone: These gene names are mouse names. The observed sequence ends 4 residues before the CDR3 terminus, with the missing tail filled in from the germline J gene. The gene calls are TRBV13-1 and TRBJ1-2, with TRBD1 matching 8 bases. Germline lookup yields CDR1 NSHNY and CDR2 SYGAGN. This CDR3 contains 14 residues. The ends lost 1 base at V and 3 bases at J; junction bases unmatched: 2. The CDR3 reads CASSDSGGDSDYTF. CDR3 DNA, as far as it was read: TGTGCCAGCAGTGATTCAGGGGGCGACTCC.

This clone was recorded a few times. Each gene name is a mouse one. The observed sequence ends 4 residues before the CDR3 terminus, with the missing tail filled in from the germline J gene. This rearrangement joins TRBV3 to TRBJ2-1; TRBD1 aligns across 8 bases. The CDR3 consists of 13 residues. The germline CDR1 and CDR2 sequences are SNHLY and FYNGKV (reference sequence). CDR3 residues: CASSWTGRAEQFF. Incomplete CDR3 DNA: TGTGCCAGCAGCTGGACAGGGCGCGCT. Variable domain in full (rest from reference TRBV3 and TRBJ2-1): GPKVLQIPSHQIIDMGQMVTLNCDPVSNHLYFYWYKQILGQQMEFLVNFYNGKVMEKSKLFKDQFSVERPDGSYFTLKIQPTALEDSAVYFCASSWTGRAEQFFGPGTRLTVL.

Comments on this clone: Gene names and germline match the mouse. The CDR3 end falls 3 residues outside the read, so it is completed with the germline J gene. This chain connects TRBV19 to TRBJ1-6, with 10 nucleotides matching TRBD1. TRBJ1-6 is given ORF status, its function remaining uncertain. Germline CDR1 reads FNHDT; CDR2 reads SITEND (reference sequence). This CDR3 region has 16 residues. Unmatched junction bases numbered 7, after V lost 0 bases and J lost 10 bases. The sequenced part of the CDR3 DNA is TGTGCCAGCAGTATAGCTGGAGACAGGGGGCAGTCGCCC. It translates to CASSIAGDRGQSP. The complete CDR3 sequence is CASSIAGDRGQSPLYF.

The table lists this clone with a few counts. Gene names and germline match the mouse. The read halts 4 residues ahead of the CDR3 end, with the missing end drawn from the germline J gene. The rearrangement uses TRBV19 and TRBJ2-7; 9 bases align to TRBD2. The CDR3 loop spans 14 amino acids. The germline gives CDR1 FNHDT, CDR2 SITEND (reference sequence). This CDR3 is CASSISGGVHEQYF. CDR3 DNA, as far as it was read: TGTGCCAGCAGTATCTCTGGGGGGGTCCAT.

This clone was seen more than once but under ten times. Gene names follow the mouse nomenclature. Partial CDR3 DNA: TGTGCCTGGAGTCCCCGGACAGGACTGGGGGGGCTGAACACCGGG. The encoded protein is CAWSPRTGLGGLNTG. The whole CDR3 protein reads CAWSPRTGLGGLNTGQLYF. The chain links TRBV31 to TRBJ2-2; 13 positions agree with TRBD2. The observed sequence ends 4 residues before the CDR3 terminus, with the missing tail filled in from the germline J gene. V dropped 1 base and J dropped 2; count of bases not matched to a gene: 10. The CDR3 is 19 residues long. Looked up from germline, CDR1 is GKSSPN and CDR2 is SITVG.

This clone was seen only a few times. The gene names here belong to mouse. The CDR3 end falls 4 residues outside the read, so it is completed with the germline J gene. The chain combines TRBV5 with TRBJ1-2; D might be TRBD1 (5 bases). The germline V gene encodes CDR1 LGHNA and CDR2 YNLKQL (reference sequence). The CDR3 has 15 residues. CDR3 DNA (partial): TGTGCCAGCAGCCAAGATAACTGGGGGGAAGGC. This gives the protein CASSQDNWGEG. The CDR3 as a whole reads CASSQDNWGEGDYTF.

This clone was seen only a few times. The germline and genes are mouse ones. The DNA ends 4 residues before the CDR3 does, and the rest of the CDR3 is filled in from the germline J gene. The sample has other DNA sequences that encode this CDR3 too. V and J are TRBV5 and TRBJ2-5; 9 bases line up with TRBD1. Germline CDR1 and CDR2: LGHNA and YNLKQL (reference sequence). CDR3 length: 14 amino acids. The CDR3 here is CASSPQGAGDTQYF. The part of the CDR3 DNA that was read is TGTGCCAGCAGCCCACAGGGGGCGGGAGAC.

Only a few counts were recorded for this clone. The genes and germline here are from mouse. The CDR3 sequence is CASSPRTGRTEVFF. CDR3 bases read: TGTGCCAGCAGTCCAAGGACAGGGAGGACA. The chain has TRBV19 and TRBJ1-1; 8 positions match TRBD1. The read finishes 4 residues shy of the CDR3 end, and the germline J gene is used to complete it. The CDR3 sequence is 14 residues long. The V gene's germline CDR1 is FNHDT and CDR2 SITEND (reference sequence).

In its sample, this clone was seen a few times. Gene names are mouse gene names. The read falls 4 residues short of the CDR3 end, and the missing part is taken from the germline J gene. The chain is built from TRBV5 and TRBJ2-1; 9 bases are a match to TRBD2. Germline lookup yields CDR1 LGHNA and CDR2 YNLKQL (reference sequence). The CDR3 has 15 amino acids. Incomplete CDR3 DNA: TGTGCCAGCAGCCCCCCCGGGACTGGGACGGCT. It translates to CASSPPGTGTA. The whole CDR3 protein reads CASSPPGTGTAEQFF.